These 8 T cell receptor beta chains share one sample of origin, sequenced in a study of cytomegalovirus exposure and HLA in healthy donors. Primers for the PCR totalled 60 Vbeta and 13 Jbeta. Libraries were prepared by immunoSEQ multiplex PCR; TCRdb keeps only in-frame clonotypes and omits some of them. The table includes approximately 130,000 clones, around 78% detected once. Sequenced material: PBMCs. The receptors shown here come from a woman between 40 and 55 years old in good health and CMV-seronegative.

The chain joins TRBV10-2 to TRBJ2-5; D is perhaps TRBD2 (5 bases). Between the trimmed V and J ends, which lost 7 bases and 4 bases, there was a span of 19 bases. From germline, CDR1 is WSHSY and CDR2 SAAADI. The CDR3 runs to 15 residues. This chain's CDR3 is CASTRAGPRGETQYF. CDR3 sequence (DNA): TGCGCCAGCACCAGAGCTGGGCCTCGGGGAGAGACCCAGTACTTC.

J is TRBJ2-5 and V is TRBV29-1, with TRBD2 identical over 7 bases. The CDR3 runs 14 residues. J gave up 5 bases and V 6 bases, and 12 bases lay outside the gene matches. Germline V gene data show CDR1 as SQVTM and CDR2 as ANQGSEA. Here the CDR3 reads CSVSWGRAGETQYF. Written as DNA, the CDR3 is TGCAGCGTCTCATGGGGGAGGGCTGGGGAGACCCAGTACTTC. Together with reference TRBV29-1 and TRBJ2-5, the CDR3 gives the full variable domain: SAVISQKPSRDICQRGTSLTIQCQVDSQVTMMFWYRQQPGQSLTLIATANQGSEATYESGFVIDKFPISRPNLTFSTLTVSNMSPEDSSIYLCSVSWGRAGETQYFGPGTRLLVL.

V usage is TRBV4-2 and J usage is TRBJ2-1; 9 nucleotides match TRBD1. CDR3 length: 14 residues. J was trimmed by 8 bases and V by 4 bases; bases with no gene match: 6. CDR1 and CDR2 from the germline V gene are LGHNA and YNFKEQ. The chain's CDR3 is CASSLGTGLYEQFF. DNA for the CDR3: TGTGCCAGCAGCCTCGGGACAGGGTTGTATGAGCAGTTCTTC.

The rearrangement joins TRBV28 to TRBJ1-5; D uncertain. The CDR3 loop spans 16 amino acids. Trimming pared 10 bases from V and 0 bases from J, leaving 19 bases between. Germline CDR1 MDHEN, CDR2 SYDVKM. The CDR3 sequence is CAIQTDSFYSNQPQHF. The CDR3 DNA is TGTGCCATCCAGACGGACTCGTTTTATAGCAATCAGCCCCAGCATTTT.

V gene TRBV19 combines with J gene TRBJ2-5; 7 nucleotides line up with TRBD2. Per germline, CDR1 LNHDA and CDR2 SQIVND (reference sequence). The CDR3 is 15 residues long. J gave up 2 bases and V 7 bases, and 10 bases lay outside the gene matches. The CDR3 protein is CASMPLGGTQETQYF. CDR3 nucleotide sequence: TGTGCCAGTATGCCCTTGGGAGGGACTCAAGAGACCCAGTACTTC.

This clone has just one count. The chain carries TRBV27 and TRBJ2-5; the match to TRBD1 covers 9 bases. The CDR3 spans 13 residues. Germline V gene data show CDR1 as MNHEY and CDR2 as SMNVEV (reference sequence). J was trimmed by 6 bases and V by 7 bases; bases with no gene match: 6. CDR3 loop: CASKVTGGQTQYF. CDR3 bases: TGTGCCAGCAAGGTGACAGGGGGTCAGACCCAGTACTTC.

Only one count was recorded for this clone. The DNA for the CDR3 is TGTGCCAGCAACAGGGCCTACGAGCAGTACTTC. It encodes CASNRAYEQYF. The V gene is TRBV2, the J gene TRBJ2-5; maybe TRBD1 (6 bases). The J call may be faulty, since TRBJ2-7 better matches the DNA end. CDR3 length: 11 amino acids. The germline gives CDR1 SNHLY, CDR2 FYNNEI.

V gene TRBV28 combines with J gene TRBJ1-1; 7 bases line up with TRBD1. CDR3 length: 12 residues. V shed 6 bases and J 11 bases; nucleotides not matched to a gene: 9. Germline V CDR1 and CDR2: MDHEN, SYDVKM. Here the CDR3 reads CASRRGQEAAFF. In nucleotides, the CDR3 is TGTGCCAGCAGACGCGGACAGGAAGCGGCTTTCTTT.